The entry below describes one T cell receptor (beta chain). This record comes from a study of blood T cell repertoires in COVID-19. Study summary: Nucleic acid was either cDNA or gDNA, and it came from T cells, B-cell-depleted T cells, or PBMCs.

In the study's own analysis: For nucleated cells, counts were estimated from reference gene primer amplification. Libraries were prepared by immunoSEQ multiplex PCR; TCRdb keeps only in-frame clonotypes and omits some of them. The DNA was the basis for D and trimming; V, J and clone size are from that table. The profile shows about 140,000 clones, 84% of them singletons. The V end was cut by 5 bases, the J end by 6 bases, with 14 bases between. The CDR3 is 13 amino acids. The germline gives CDR1 MNHEY, CDR2 SVGEGT. Those enrolled, adults aged roughly 18 to 90 years, came from roughly 22 US areas. The chain joins TRBV6-2 or TRBV6-3 to TRBJ2-7; D might be TRBD1 (5 bases). Sample: PBMCs or T cells enriched from blood (not recorded which). This sequence was found in a man aged 35-49 years with acute COVID-19. This CDR3 reads CASSIRGLGEQYF. The CDR3 DNA is TGTGCCAGCAGTATAAGGGGCCTCGGCGAGCAGTACTTC.